The clone carrying this TCR beta chain was observed many times. V was cut by 4 bases and J by 4 bases, with 8 bases left in between. The CDR3 sequence is 13 residues long. Per the germline V gene, CDR1 is MGHRA and CDR2 is YSYEKL. TCRdb redid the calling of the 5' RACE reads with MiXCR, one entry per CDR3 protein. This sample yields about 43,000 distinct CDR3 sequences, of which roughly 27% are seen a single time; 3.7% belongs to the top ten. This chain joins TRBV4-1 and TRBJ1-5; D is unclear. The specimen sequenced was memory CD4+ T cells sorted from a lymph node. Stated subset: memory CD4+ T cells, CD4+CD45RO+CD25-. The clonotype comes from a female donor with breast cancer. In DNA, the CDR3 is TGCGCCAGCAGCCGTGGAGTTAATCAGCCCCAGCATTTT. This sequence encodes CASSRGVNQPQHF.